Below are 20 T cell receptor beta chains sequenced from a single sample in a study of blood T cell repertoires in COVID-19. The assay was immunoSEQ multiplex PCR, and TCRdb's table has in-frame clones only and misses some. The sample carries approximately 220,000 clones, just under 85% recorded once. Sequenced material: PBMCs or T cells enriched from blood (not recorded which). The origin of the receptors is a woman between 40 and 50 years old with acute COVID-19.

CDR3 sequence reads: CASSPVGGGEKLFF. The CDR3 DNA follows: TGTGCCAGCAGCCCGGTAGGGGGAGGGGAAAAACTGTTTTTT. V gene TRBV28 combines with J gene TRBJ1-4; TRBD1 might be the D (6 bases). CDR3 length: 14 amino acids. From germline, CDR1 is MDHEN and CDR2 SYDVKM. Trimming cost V 6 bases and J 8 bases, with 16 bases left between them.

J is TRBJ2-1 and V is TRBV19; 12 bases line up with TRBD2. Germline CDR1 reads LNHDA; CDR2 reads SQIVND (reference sequence). The CDR3 extends over 15 amino acids. The ends lost 6 bases at V and 8 bases at J; junction bases unmatched: 8. The CDR3 nucleotides read TGTGCCAGTAGGTCCGGGACTAGCGGGTCCGATGAGCAGTTCTTC. Amino acid sequence: CASRSGTSGSDEQFF.

This clone came up a few times. The chain is built from TRBV29-1 and TRBJ1-2; no clear D. Trimming pared 3 bases from V and 3 bases from J, leaving 8 bases between. CDR3 length: 12 amino acids. Germline CDR1 reads SQVTM; CDR2 reads ANQGSEA. The CDR3 loop reads CSVERLHYGYTF. Here the CDR3 DNA reads TGCAGCGTTGAGCGGCTGCACTATGGCTACACCTTC.

The rearrangement joins TRBV9 to TRBJ1-4, with TRBD1 as a possible D gene (6 bases). CDR1 and CDR2 (germline): SGDLS, YYNGEE. V lost 5 bases, J lost 7 bases, and 15 bases lay in between. The CDR3 length is 14 residues. CDR3 region: CASSPRGRGEKLFF. CDR3 DNA sequence: TGTGCCAGCAGTCCCAGGGGACGGGGTGAAAAACTGTTTTTT.

This clone was counted a single time. The V and J genes are TRBV7-8 and TRBJ2-3; D gene unclear. Germline loops: CDR1 SGHVS, CDR2 FQNEAQ. The germline V and J ends were trimmed by 2 bases and 2 bases, with 14 bases remaining between them. The CDR3 covers 16 residues. The CDR3 coding sequence is TGTGCCAGCAGCTTAATGGCAGATTGGTCCACAGATACGCAGTATTTT. Encoded protein: CASSLMADWSTDTQYF.

This clone has a single count. The chain recombines TRBV3-1 (or the pseudogene TRBV3-2) with TRBJ1-2, with D uncertain. In germline, CDR1 is LGHDT, CDR2 YNNKEL (reference sequence). The CDR3 has 13 residues. V was cut by 3 bases and J by 0 bases, with 5 bases left in between. In DNA, the CDR3 is TGTGCCAGCAGCCAGAGATCTAACTATGGCTACACCTTC. The encoded protein is CASSQRSNYGYTF.

This clone was counted a few times. V gene TRBV29-1 combines with J gene TRBJ1-1; D possibly corresponds to TRBD1 (5 bases). Trimming took 7 bases from V and 0 from J, leaving 9 bases between them. This CDR3 is 12 amino acids long. Germline assignment: CDR1 SQVTM and CDR2 ANQGSEA. CDR3 loop: CSGGRVNTEAFF. CDR3 nucleotide sequence: TGCAGCGGGGGGAGGGTGAACACTGAAGCTTTCTTT.

This clone occurred a few times. J is TRBJ2-2 and V is TRBV13; no firm D call. The CDR3 spans 16 residues. Germline V gene lookup returns CDR1 PRHDT and CDR2 FYEKMQ (reference sequence). V dropped 5 bases and J dropped 1 base, with 14 bases sitting between them. This CDR3 reads CASSPQEEMNTGELFF. The DNA for the CDR3 is TGTGCCAGCAGCCCCCAAGAAGAGATGAACACCGGGGAGCTGTTTTTT.

CDR3 sequence: CASSVGQNNEKLFF. In nucleotides, the CDR3 is TGTGCCAGCAGCGTAGGCCAGAATAATGAAAAACTGTTTTTT. The chain carries TRBV9 and TRBJ1-4; unclear D gene. V shed 0 bases and J shed 4 bases, with 7 bases lying between them. The CDR3 extends over 14 amino acids. From germline, CDR1 is SGDLS and CDR2 YYNGEE. Full variable domain (outside the CDR3, taken from reference TRBV9 and TRBJ1-4): DSGVTQTPKHLITATGQRVTLRCSPRSGDLSVYWYQQSLDQGLQFLIQYYNGEERAKGNILERFSAQQFPDLHSELNLSSLELGDSALYFCASSVGQNNEKLFFGSGTQLSVL.

This chain connects TRBV11-2 to TRBJ1-1; D gene ambiguous. The CDR3 consists of 11 residues. CDR1 is SGHAT and CDR2 is FQNNGV in the germline V gene. Trimming removed 0 bases from V and 10 bases from J, with 6 bases in between. The CDR3 spells CASSLDLRAFF. The CDR3, as DNA: TGTGCCAGCAGCTTAGATCTCAGAGCTTTCTTT.

CDR3 DNA sequence: TGTGCCAGCAGCCAGGAGTGGCCAAACCGGGACTACGAGCAGTACTTC. Protein product: CASSQEWPNRDYEQYF. The chain is built from TRBV7-2 and TRBJ2-7; D is possibly TRBD2 (5 bases). Germline CDR1 and CDR2: SGHTA and FQGNSA. The CDR3 runs to 16 residues. V lost 5 bases and J lost 3, with 20 bases in between.

V usage is TRBV30 and J usage is TRBJ2-7; TRBD1 is a possible D gene (6 bases). Trimming removed 0 bases from V and 0 bases from J, with 9 bases in between. The CDR3 has 14 amino acids. The V gene's germline CDR1 is GTSNPN and CDR2 SVGIG (reference sequence). CDR3 sequence reads: CAWSVDRDSYEQYF. The CDR3 DNA reads as TGTGCCTGGAGTGTGGACAGAGACTCCTACGAGCAGTACTTC.

The chain has TRBV4-2 and TRBJ2-1; possibly TRBD2 for D (6 bases). The CDR3 contains 12 residues. Germline V gene sequence: CDR1 LGHNA, CDR2 YNFKEQ. V gave up 0 bases and J gave up 15 bases, with 12 bases separating them. This CDR3 reads CASSQERTTRFF. The CDR3 nucleotides are TGTGCCAGCAGCCAAGAGCGGACTACCCGGTTCTTC.

The gene calls are TRBV30 and TRBJ2-7, with 9 nucleotides matching TRBD2. The CDR3 contains 15 residues. Germline CDR1 reads GTSNPN; CDR2 reads SVGIG (reference sequence). After removal of 5 bases from V and 2 bases from J, the junction contained 10 bases not matched to a gene. CDR3: CAWLTVREGTYEQYF. CDR3 nucleotide sequence: TGTGCCTGGCTAACGGTGCGGGAGGGAACCTACGAGCAGTACTTC.

This clone showed up just a few times. The chain is built from TRBV28 and TRBJ2-1; possible D gene TRBD2, 6 bases. V was shortened by 3 bases and J by 14 bases, with 17 bases between the two germline ends. Germline V gene sequence: CDR1 MDHEN, CDR2 SYDVKM. This CDR3 comprises 13 residues. For the CDR3, the DNA is TGTGCCAGCAGTTTGCCCAGGACCGGGGGAGAGTTCTTC. Residues: CASSLPRTGGEFF.

V usage is TRBV19 and J usage is TRBJ1-2; 7 bases align to TRBD1. J lost 7 bases, V lost 3 bases, and 11 bases had no gene match. The CDR3 sequence is 15 residues long. Germline lookup yields CDR1 LNHDA and CDR2 SQIVND (reference sequence). CDR3 nucleotides: TGTGCCAGTAGTATCCGAGACAGGGCCCTCTCTGGCTACACCTTC. Translation gives CASSIRDRALSGYTF.

CDR3 sequence: CASSTPTSGRGNEQFF. DNA for the CDR3: TGTGCCAGTAGTACGCCCACTAGCGGGAGGGGTAATGAGCAGTTCTTC. The chain joins TRBV19 to TRBJ2-1; TRBD2 matches at 13 bases. V trimming: 4 bases; J trimming: 7 bases; junction bases outside the gene matches: 7. The germline V gene has CDR1 LNHDA and CDR2 SQIVND (reference sequence). This CDR3 is built from 16 residues.

This clone was detected only a few times. The CDR3 loop is CASSSSTEAFF. The CDR3 DNA is TGTGCCAGCAGTAGTAGCACTGAAGCTTTCTTT. The chain carries TRBV7-9 and TRBJ1-1; D uncertain. Germline V CDR1 and CDR2: SEHNR, FQNEAQ (reference sequence). CDR3 length: 11 amino acids. The V end lost 6 bases, the J end lost 4 bases, and 6 bases lay between the germline ends. The full variable domain, rest sourced from reference TRBV7-9 and TRBJ1-1, is DTGVSQNPRHKITKRGQNVTFRCDPISEHNRLYWYRQTLGQGPEFLTYFQNEAQLEKSRLLSDRFSAERPKGSFSTLEIQRTEQGDSAMYLCASSSSTEAFFGQGTRLTVV.

As to this clone: A junction end diverges from the germline sequence, so it may reflect a read error. The chain couples TRBV12-3 or TRBV12-4 to TRBJ2-1, with TRBD1 as a possible D gene (5 bases). The CDR3 covers 11 residues. The CDR3 coding sequence is TGTGCCAGCAGTTTAGCGGGGCACAGGATCTTC. It translates to CASSLAGHRIF.

The CDR3 protein is CASSQAGTGRNSPLHF. CDR3 nucleotides: TGTGCCAGCAGCCAAGCCGGGACAGGACGTAATTCACCCCTCCACTTT. The chain couples TRBV3-1 (or the pseudogene TRBV3-2) to TRBJ1-6; 8 nucleotides match TRBD1. The CDR3 runs to 16 residues. Germline CDR1 is LGHDT and CDR2 is YNNKEL (reference sequence). The V segment lost 1 base and the J segment 6 bases; nucleotides outside the gene matches: 5.